This T cell receptor (beta chain) comes out of a study of blood T cells in healthy people across ages. General study findings and limits: Diversity estimates drawn from one million T cells were deemed underestimates. Across the age range, TCR beta diversity per million T cells fell in a roughly linear way.

With 3 bases removed from V and 3 bases from J, the gap between germline ends came to 8 bases. CDR1 is SGHDN, CDR2 FVKESK, per germline. This CDR3 has 14 residues. Next came a second PCR, run for about 6 to 12 cycles, which used a sample-barcoded 5' primer along with a J-beta primer mix. Each single sample gave us at least 2.5 million CDR3-containing paired-end reads. TCRdb fed the 5' RACE reads into MiXCR, producing one record per CDR3 protein. The table shows 730,000 or so distinct CDR3 sequences, with roughly two fifths occurring only once. Worth noting for this clonotype: The antigen remains undetermined.

The V gene is TRBV14, the J gene TRBJ2-2; D uncertain. Sequenced input: blood. The TCR originated in a woman aged 60 to 75 in good health. The CDR3 DNA follows: TGTGCCAGCAGCCAGGGTTTGGACACCGGGGAGCTGTTTTTT. Translation gives CASSQGLDTGELFF.